This T cell receptor beta chain was documented in a study of T cells after yellow fever vaccination. Overall study context: When fractions had low cell numbers, they were prepared with SMART-Seq v4 Ultra Low Input.

Overall study findings and caveats: Weaker, the secondary response peaked sooner, at day 5 versus 15.

Germline CDR1 reads DFQATT; CDR2 reads SNEGSKA (reference sequence). The CDR3 covers 15 residues. Trimming took off 0 bases at V and 6 bases at J, with 15 bases between the two ends. There are a few counts of this clonotype. As yet, its antigen is unknown. TCR cDNA was made by 5'RACE template switching, adding a universal primer site and UMIs. TCRdb reprocessed the 5' RACE reads with MiXCR, giving one entry per CDR3 protein. In the table there are 620,000 or so distinct CDR3 sequences, roughly 12% of which are singletons. The sequencing here drew on PBMCs, taken on the day of the yellow fever booster vaccination. V gene TRBV20-1 combines with J gene TRBJ2-1, with a weak D call TRBD2 (6 bases). The source is a man aged 25 to 40 who received the YFV17D yellow fever vaccine. CDR3 nucleotide sequence: TGCAGTGCTAGAGATGGGGAGGACCTCTTCAATGAGCAGTTCTTC. Its translation is CSARDGEDLFNEQFF.